Below are 32 T cell receptor beta chains sequenced from a single sample in a study of shared clonotypes between healthy human individuals (TCRdb year 2020). Libraries were constructed by the immunoSEQ multiplex PCR assay. TCRdb obtained this table from immuneACCESS and retained in-frame rearrangements with V and J assigned. These tables miss some clones; where compared with another copy, unresolved V genes account for less than half of the shortfall, and the remainder is unexplained. This sample has approximately 1.4 million clones in its table, and 95% to 99% of those were observed once. The ten largest clones capture 0.4% to 0.45% of the sample. Sequenced input: naive CD4+ T cells sorted from blood. Interpreted using the paper, the cell subset or site label stands for: CD45RA+ positively selected. Source of these receptors: a man aged 30 to 39 in good health.

This chain connects TRBV7-3 to TRBJ2-3; TRBD2 matches 9 bases. CDR1 and CDR2 (germline): SGHTA, FQGTGA. This CDR3 contains 19 residues. V shed 1 base, J shed 4 bases, and the junction held 15 bases outside the gene matches. This CDR3 is CASSLKLAGTNIRPDTQYF. CDR3 sequence (DNA): TGTGCCAGCAGCTTAAAGCTAGCGGGAACGAACATTAGGCCAGATACGCAGTATTTT. Variable domain in full (rest from reference TRBV7-3 and TRBJ2-3): GAGVSQTPSNKVTEKGKYVELRCDPISGHTALYWYRQSLGQGPEFLIYFQGTGAADDSGLPNDRFFAVRPEGSVSTLKIQRTERGDSAVYLCASSLKLAGTNIRPDTQYFGPGTRLTVL.

The CDR3 bases are TGTGCCTGGACCAGAGCCTGGGATGAAAAACTGTTTTTT. It codes for CAWTRAWDEKLFF. The V and J genes are TRBV30 and TRBJ1-4; D unresolved. CDR3 length equals 13 residues. Between the trimmed V and J ends, which lost 4 bases and 6 bases, there was a span of 12 bases. CDR1 is GTSNPN, CDR2 SVGIG, per germline (reference sequence).

The V call is TRBV7-2, the J call TRBJ2-4; 11 positions agree with TRBD2. The CDR3 contains 19 residues. With V trimmed by 5 bases and J by 1 base, 13 bases remained unmatched. The germline V gene has CDR1 SGHTA and CDR2 FQGNSA. The CDR3 DNA reads TGTGCCAGCAGCGTTTTAGCGGGAGGGCCCGCTTGGGCCAAAAACATTCAGTACTTC. This gives the protein CASSVLAGGPAWAKNIQYF. The variable domain in full, with the rest retrieved from reference TRBV7-2 and TRBJ2-4, is GAGVSQSPSNKVTEKGKDVELRCDPISGHTALYWYRQSLGQGLEFLIYFQGNSAPDKSGLPSDRFSAERTGGSVSTLTIQRTQQEDSAVYLCASSVLAGGPAWAKNIQYFGAGTRLSVL.

The chain carries TRBV9 and TRBJ2-1; 8 bases map to TRBD2. This CDR3 spans 14 amino acids. Germline CDR1 and CDR2: SGDLS and YYNGEE. V lost 4 bases and J lost 9; bases outside the gene matches: 9. The CDR3 reads CASSKRGRTGEQFF. The CDR3 DNA reads as TGTGCCAGCAGCAAGCGGGGGAGAACCGGTGAGCAGTTCTTC.

This chain joins TRBV18 and TRBJ1-1; possible D gene TRBD1, 6 bases. CDR3 length equals 13 residues. Deletions cut 2 bases from V and 5 bases from J, with 9 bases between. Germline CDR1 is KGHSH and CDR2 is LQKENI. DNA for the CDR3: TGTGCCAGCTCACCAAATAGGGGGACTGAAGCTTTCTTT. Translation: CASSPNRGTEAFF.

This clone was seen only once. Distinct nucleotide sequences in the sample also encode this CDR3. This chain connects TRBV5-4 to TRBJ2-3, with D uncertain. The V and J ends lost 3 bases and 1 base respectively, with 3 bases between them. CDR3 length: 12 residues. Germline V gene lookup returns CDR1 SGHNT and CDR2 YYREEE (reference sequence). As DNA, the CDR3 is TGTGCCAGCAGCTCCCGCACAGATACGCAGTATTTT. Protein: CASSSRTDTQYF.

This rearrangement joins TRBV6-1 to TRBJ1-2; tentatively, D is TRBD1 (6 bases). Germline assignment: CDR1 MNHNS and CDR2 SASEGT. V lost 7 bases to trimming and J lost 3 bases, with 12 bases between them. This CDR3 has 13 amino acids. CDR3 region: CASTEQGYYGYTF. The CDR3 DNA reads as TGTGCCAGCACCGAACAGGGCTACTATGGCTACACCTTC.

The chain is built from TRBV14 and TRBJ2-3; 9 bases line up with TRBD2. V trimming: 1 base; J trimming: 3 bases; junction bases outside the gene matches: 14. In germline, CDR1 is SGHDN, CDR2 FVKESK. The CDR3 is made up of 19 amino acids. CDR3 nucleotide sequence: TGTGCCAGCAGCCAAGTGACGGGTCGCCTAGCGGGACCTACAGATACGCAGTATTTT. This codes for CASSQVTGRLAGPTDTQYF.

This sequence joins TRBV6-5 and TRBJ2-1, with TRBD2 identical over 7 bases. The V and J ends lost 0 bases and 7 bases, in that order; junction bases with no gene match: 3. Germline CDR1 is MNHEY and CDR2 is SVGAGI. This CDR3 is 14 amino acids long. This CDR3 is CASSYSRGGNEQFF. The CDR3 nucleotides read TGTGCCAGCAGTTACTCGAGGGGAGGGAATGAGCAGTTCTTC.

The CDR3 sequence: CASSLVGWSGYTF. CDR3 nucleotide sequence: TGTGCCAGCAGCTTGGTGGGTTGGTCTGGCTACACCTTC. The V call is TRBV5-5, the J call TRBJ1-2; D is uncertain. Per germline, CDR1 SGHKS and CDR2 YYEKEE (reference sequence). The CDR3 covers 13 residues. V lost 0 bases and J lost 7, with 10 bases in between.

The CDR3 nucleotides are TGTGCCAGCAGCTTACACGCAACTAATGAAAAACTGTTTTTT. Protein: CASSLHATNEKLFF. V and J are TRBV7-9 and TRBJ1-4; D is uncertain. The CDR3 consists of 14 residues. Germline lookup yields CDR1 SEHNR and CDR2 FQNEAQ (reference sequence). The ends were cut back, 2 bases at V and 0 bases at J, with 4 bases in the middle.

Here the CDR3 reads CASSGGDTGELFF. CDR3 DNA sequence: TGCGCCAGCAGTGGGGGCGACACCGGGGAGCTGTTTTTT. The V gene is TRBV5-1, the J gene TRBJ2-2; D perhaps matches TRBD1 (6 bases). V lost 5 bases to trimming and J lost 3 bases, with 8 bases between them. This CDR3 is built from 13 residues. Germline V gene data show CDR1 as SGHRS and CDR2 as YFSETQ.

V and J are TRBV11-2 and TRBJ2-1; D not certain. CDR3 size: 16 residues. Germline V gives CDR1 SGHAT, CDR2 FQNNGV. Trimming removed 0 bases from V and 3 bases from J, with 12 bases in between. In DNA, the CDR3 is TGTGCCAGCAGCTTAGATCGACCGATAAGCTACAATGAGCAGTTCTTC. Translating it yields CASSLDRPISYNEQFF.

This clone was recorded once. The gene calls are TRBV6-1 and TRBJ2-7, with 7 bases that match TRBD2. CDR1 and CDR2 (germline): MNHNS, SASEGT. With 3 bases clipped from V and 3 bases from J, the junction kept 5 bases outside the gene matches. The CDR3 extends over 14 amino acids. CDR3 sequence: CASSEGGSIYEQYF. The CDR3, as DNA: TGTGCCAGCAGTGAGGGCGGGAGTATCTACGAGCAGTACTTC.

This chain uses TRBV7-2 with TRBJ2-7; D possibly uses TRBD1 or TRBD2 (5 bases each). The V and J ends lost 5 bases and 3 bases respectively, with 11 bases between them. The CDR3 has 13 amino acids. Germline assignment: CDR1 SGHTA and CDR2 FQGNSA. CDR3 in amino acids: CASSMGRGYEQYF. The CDR3 DNA is TGTGCCAGCAGCATGGGACGGGGCTACGAGCAGTACTTC.

The rearrangement links TRBV28 to TRBJ2-7; D unresolved. This CDR3 comprises 12 residues. Germline CDR1 MDHEN, CDR2 SYDVKM. Trimming removed 3 bases from V and 6 bases from J, with 9 bases in between. DNA of the CDR3: TGTGCCAGCAGTTTTTCAGCAGGCGAGCAGTACTTC. It codes for CASSFSAGEQYF.

The rearrangement joins TRBV9 to TRBJ2-7, with 9 bases matching TRBD2. Germline CDR1 reads SGDLS; CDR2 reads YYNGEE. The CDR3 covers 13 residues. Trimming at V came to 3 bases and at J to 3 bases, leaving 1 base not matched to a gene. DNA for the CDR3: TGTGCCAGCAGCGCGACTAGCGGCTACGAGCAGTACTTC. Its protein product is CASSATSGYEQYF.

This sequence joins TRBV5-4 and TRBJ2-5; 9 bases map to TRBD1. The V and J ends lost 5 bases and 5 bases, in that order; junction bases with no gene match: 7. The CDR3 runs to 14 residues. Germline CDR1 reads SGHNT; CDR2 reads YYREEE (reference sequence). CDR3 residues: CASRRGQGLETQYF. CDR3 DNA sequence: TGTGCCAGCAGGAGGGGACAGGGACTCGAGACCCAGTACTTC.

This rearrangement joins TRBV28 to TRBJ2-1; D is perhaps TRBD1 or TRBD2 (5 bases each). Between the trimmed V and J ends, which lost 3 bases and 3 bases, there was a span of 12 bases. The germline CDR1 and CDR2 sequences are MDHEN and SYDVKM. The CDR3 extends over 15 amino acids. CDR3 loop: CASSFSGTIYNEQFF. CDR3 sequence (DNA): TGTGCCAGCAGTTTCTCCGGGACGATCTACAATGAGCAGTTCTTC.

The genes are TRBV18 and TRBJ2-1; D is possibly TRBD1 (5 bases). Per the germline V gene, CDR1 is KGHSH and CDR2 is LQKENI. V was shortened by 2 bases and J by 7 bases, with 12 bases between the two germline ends. The CDR3 has 14 amino acids. The CDR3, as DNA: TGTGCCAGCTCACCAAGGGGCTTGGGAAATGAGCAGTTCTTC. Residues: CASSPRGLGNEQFF.

This clone was seen only once. V usage is TRBV11-2 and J usage is TRBJ2-7, with a weak D call TRBD2 (7 bases). The CDR3 has 15 residues. V shed 5 bases and J shed 0 bases, with 14 bases lying between them. The germline V gene encodes CDR1 SGHAT and CDR2 FQNNGV. The CDR3 bases are TGTGCCAGCAGCCCGGGGGGCGGGAACTCCTACGAGCAGTACTTC. Translating gives CASSPGGGNSYEQYF.

V is TRBV18 and J is TRBJ2-1; 8 nucleotides match TRBD1. Losses at the gene ends were 3 bases for V and 6 bases for J; bases not matched to a gene: 7. CDR1 and CDR2 from the germline V gene are KGHSH and LQKENI. This CDR3 is 15 amino acids long. The CDR3: CASSPRQDRANEQFF. As DNA, the CDR3 is TGTGCCAGCTCACCTCGCCAGGACAGGGCCAATGAGCAGTTCTTC.

J is TRBJ2-7 and V is TRBV28, with D tentatively TRBD1 (5 bases). Germline CDR1 and CDR2: MDHEN and SYDVKM. V lost 6 bases and J lost 2, with 14 bases in between. CDR3 size: 14 residues. The CDR3 region is CASSPPGFPYEQYF. CDR3 coding DNA: TGTGCCAGCAGCCCCCCAGGGTTTCCCTACGAGCAGTACTTC.

The chain combines TRBV5-1 with TRBJ2-2; TRBD1 matches at 7 bases. The ends lost 5 bases at V and 5 bases at J; junction bases unmatched: 12. CDR1 SGHRS and CDR2 YFSETQ come from the germline V gene. This CDR3 contains 16 residues. As DNA, the CDR3 is TGCGCCAGCAGTCCTCAGGGGACAGTCCAAACCGGGGAGCTGTTTTTT. The encoded protein is CASSPQGTVQTGELFF.

The chain joins TRBV29-1 to TRBJ1-2; 8 bases line up with TRBD1. J was trimmed by 2 bases and V by 7 bases; bases with no gene match: 6. Looked up from germline, CDR1 is SQVTM and CDR2 is ANQGSEA. This CDR3 has 13 residues. The CDR3 is CSALGTGNYGYTF. The CDR3, as DNA: TGCAGCGCCTTGGGGACAGGCAACTATGGCTACACCTTC.

Points on this clone: This clone may be a read error of a much larger clone one base away. Other DNA sequences in this sample translate to the same CDR3. This chain joins TRBV6-1 and TRBJ1-1, with TRBD1 as a possible D gene (5 bases). There are 14 residues in the CDR3. In germline, CDR1 is MNHNS, CDR2 SASEGT. CDR3 nucleotide sequence: TGTGCCAGCGTGAAGACAGAGGTGAACACTGAAGCCTTCTTT. Residues: CASVKTEVNTEAFF.

The chain links TRBV5-1 to TRBJ2-1, with 14 positions matching TRBD2. The CDR3 length is 16 residues. Germline V lookup: CDR1 SGHRS, CDR2 YFSETQ. V trimming: 4 bases; J trimming: 3 bases; junction bases outside the gene matches: 3. The CDR3 protein is CASSRGLAGVYNEQFF. For the CDR3, the DNA is TGCGCCAGCAGCCGGGGACTAGCGGGGGTCTACAATGAGCAGTTCTTC.

The sample holds one count of this clone. The sample carries other DNA sequences with the same CDR3. The chain has TRBV5-4 and TRBJ2-5, with D unresolved. Trimming took off 0 bases at V and 4 bases at J, with 7 bases between the two ends. Germline V gene sequence: CDR1 SGHNT, CDR2 YYREEE (reference sequence). The CDR3 has 13 residues. DNA for the CDR3: TGTGCCAGCAGCTTGGGGACCAGAGAGACCCAGTACTTC. It is translated as CASSLGTRETQYF.

The chain couples TRBV7-9 to TRBJ2-1; D possibly matches TRBD1 or TRBD2 (5 bases each). This CDR3 comprises 13 residues. The V end was cut by 8 bases, the J end by 5 bases, with 13 bases between. Per germline, CDR1 SEHNR and CDR2 FQNEAQ (reference sequence). CDR3 sequence: CASAMGVHNEQFF. CDR3 bases: TGTGCCAGCGCGATGGGGGTTCACAATGAGCAGTTCTTC.

The genes are TRBV6-5 and TRBJ1-1; 8 positions match TRBD1. Germline trimming cut 4 bases from V and 3 bases from J; bases unmatched to any gene: 4. The CDR3 has 14 amino acids. The germline V gene has CDR1 MNHEY and CDR2 SVGAGI. CDR3 protein: CASSWQQGDTEAFF. DNA of the CDR3: TGTGCCAGCAGTTGGCAACAGGGGGACACTGAAGCTTTCTTT.

The chain uses TRBV30 and TRBJ1-1; a possible D gene is TRBD1 (5 bases). This CDR3 spans 16 amino acids. Per the germline V gene, CDR1 is GTSNPN and CDR2 is SVGIG (reference sequence). Trimming removed 0 bases from V and 4 bases from J, with 18 bases in between. The CDR3 nucleotides read TGTGCCTGGAGTGTATCGCCTCGGGACCGGACCACTGAAGCTTTCTTT. Translated: CAWSVSPRDRTTEAFF.

This clone came up once. This chain uses TRBV10-3 with TRBJ1-1, with 9 bases aligning to TRBD1. Germline-derived CDR1 and CDR2 are ENHRY and SYGVKD. This CDR3 is built from 15 residues. Germline trimming cut 11 bases from V and 3 bases from J; bases unmatched to any gene: 13. This chain's CDR3 is CAATGGPTNHTEAFF. The CDR3 bases are TGTGCCGCTACAGGGGGCCCAACCAACCACACTGAAGCTTTCTTT.